This TCR beta chain stems from a study of blood T cell repertoires in COVID-19. Study-level background: The origin of the acute and convalescent COVID-19 samples was the United States, Italy and Spain.

As originally analysed: Amplification with reference gene primers provided the estimates of nucleated cell counts. The protocol was immunoSEQ multiplex PCR, while the TCRdb copy is restricted to in-frame clones and leaves out a portion. The D gene and trimming were derived from the DNA, and the V and J assignments and clone size from that table. This table has 300,000 to 350,000 clones, roughly 85% appearing once. This CDR3 region has 17 residues. The trim removed 3 bases at V and 7 bases at J, leaving 15 bases unmatched. Germline V gene data show CDR1 as GTSNPN and CDR2 as SVGIG (reference sequence).

The chain combines TRBV30 with TRBJ2-7, with 13 bases lining up with TRBD2. The sequenced sample was PBMCs or T cells enriched from blood (not recorded which). This TCR was sampled from a man aged 30-40 years who had recovered from COVID-19. The CDR3 region has the DNA TGTGCCTGGAGCCCCATGACTAGCGGGGGGAGACCTAGGGAGCAGTACTTC. Protein product: CAWSPMTSGGRPREQYF.